The following is a T cell receptor (beta chain) sequence with its context. In the source study's methods: Reference gene primer amplification in the assay estimated nucleated cell counts. Sequencing used immunoSEQ multiplex PCR; TCRdb keeps in-frame clones, though not all of them. That table furnishes V, J and clone size, whereas the DNA furnished D and trimming. Here the sample spans fewer than 300,000 clones, roughly nine tenths being singletons. This sample stems from a study of blood T cell repertoires in COVID-19. The germline V gene encodes CDR1 SGHDN and CDR2 FVKESK. Trimming left V 4 bases short and J 0 bases short, with 13 bases between. The CDR3 loop spans 15 amino acids.

The sample was peripheral blood. The chain couples TRBV14 to TRBJ2-7, with D possibly TRBD2 on 6 matching bases. This receptor was identified in a woman in her twenties or thirties with COVID-19, enrolled during active disease. CDR3 sequence: CASSRKAGLSYEQYF. CDR3 in DNA: TGTGCCAGCAGCCGGAAGGCGGGGCTCTCCTACGAGCAGTACTTC. The full variable domain, in which reference TRBV14 and TRBJ2-7 provide the parts outside the CDR3, is EAGVTQFPSHSVIEKGQTVTLRCDPISGHDNLYWYRRVMGKEIKFLLHFVKESKQDESGMPNNRFLAERTGGTYSTLKVQPAELEDSGVYFCASSRKAGLSYEQYFGPGTRLTVT.